Shown below are 15 T cell receptor beta chains from a single sample sequenced in a study of cytomegalovirus exposure and HLA in healthy donors. The PCR had 60 Vbeta and 13 Jbeta primers. The repertoire was sequenced with immunoSEQ multiplex PCR; TCRdb's copy has only in-frame clones and lacks some. The repertoire holds roughly 160,000 clones, with roughly 70% as singletons. Sample: PBMCs. The receptor set was obtained from a young woman in good health and CMV-seropositive.

The chain has TRBV28 and TRBJ1-1; no reliable D call. V was clipped by 8 bases and J by 4 bases, with 11 bases between them. Germline V gene data show CDR1 as MDHEN and CDR2 as SYDVKM. CDR3 length: 12 residues. CDR3 nucleotides: TGTGCCAGCCAAAGAATCGGCACTGAAGCTTTCTTT. Translation gives CASQRIGTEAFF.

The V gene is TRBV30, the J gene TRBJ1-2, with 9 bases aligning to TRBD1. Unmatched junction bases numbered 7, after V lost 3 bases and J lost 5 bases. The CDR3 has 14 residues. Germline-derived CDR1 and CDR2 are GTSNPN and SVGIG (reference sequence). The CDR3, as DNA: TGTGCCTGGAGGCAGGACAGGGGCGGTTATGGCTACACCTTC. Translating it yields CAWRQDRGGYGYTF. Full variable domain (rest looked up from reference TRBV30 and TRBJ1-2): SQTIHQWPATLVQPVGSPLSLECTVEGTSNPNLYWYRQAAGRGLQLLFYSVGIGQISSEVPQNLSASRPQDRQFILSSKKLLLSDSGFYLCAWRQDRGGYGYTFGSGTRLTVV.

This clone was picked up one time. The junction differs from germline at one of its ends, possibly a read error. This chain connects TRBV7-9 to TRBJ2-7; the match to TRBD2 covers 7 bases. The CDR3 is 16 residues long. The germline V gene has CDR1 SEHNR and CDR2 FQNEAQ (reference sequence). CDR3 sequence: CSSSGPMGGTTYEQYF. As DNA, the CDR3 is TGTTCCAGCAGCGGCCCTATGGGGGGGACCACCTACGAGCAGTACTTC. The complete variable domain, with remaining parts taken from reference TRBV7-9 and TRBJ2-7, reads DTGVSQNPRHKITKRGQNVTFRCDPISEHNRLYWYRQTLGQGPEFLTYFQNEAQLEKSRLLSDRFSAERPKGSFSTLEIQRTEQGDSAMYLCSSSGPMGGTTYEQYFGPGTRLTVT.

This sequence joins TRBV4-2 and TRBJ1-2, with D uncertain. Germline-derived CDR1 and CDR2 are LGHNA and YNFKEQ. Trimming took 0 bases from V and 4 from J, leaving 3 bases between them. The CDR3 spans 12 residues. The chain's CDR3 is CASSQDSYGYTF. In DNA, the CDR3 is TGTGCCAGCAGCCAAGATAGCTATGGCTACACCTTC.

The chain couples TRBV7-9 to TRBJ1-3; 7 nucleotides match TRBD1. The CDR3 covers 16 residues. The trim removed 4 bases at V and 1 base at J, leaving 7 bases unmatched. CDR1 SEHNR and CDR2 FQNEAQ come from the germline V gene (reference sequence). CDR3 sequence (DNA): TGTGCCAGCAGCTCAGAGGGGGCGCTATCTGGAAACACCATATATTTT. It encodes CASSSEGALSGNTIYF.

The gene calls are TRBV5-6 and TRBJ1-4, with D maybe TRBD1 (5 bases). Trimming stripped 1 base from V and 6 bases from J, with 13 bases between. Germline V CDR1 and CDR2: SGHDT, YYEEEE. The CDR3 is made up of 15 amino acids. The CDR3, as DNA: TGTGCCAGCAGCTTGTATGGGGCCGGCGATGAAAAACTGTTTTTT. It yields the protein CASSLYGAGDEKLFF.

J is TRBJ1-5 and V is TRBV7-9; a weak D match, TRBD1 (6 bases). CDR3 length: 14 amino acids. V was pared by 4 bases and J by 0 bases, with 7 bases between. Germline values: CDR1 SEHNR, CDR2 FQNEAQ (reference sequence). This CDR3 is CASSSGVSNQPQHF. The CDR3 DNA reads as TGTGCCAGCAGCTCAGGGGTTAGCAATCAGCCCCAGCATTTT.

The chain links TRBV16 to TRBJ2-7; perhaps TRBD1 as D (5 bases). Looked up from germline, CDR1 is KGHSY and CDR2 is FQNENV. Trimming removed 4 bases at V and 2 bases at J, with 15 bases between. This CDR3 is built from 15 residues. The CDR3 here is CASSPDSQLTYEQYF. The CDR3 nucleotides read TGTGCCAGCAGCCCTGACAGCCAACTAACCTACGAGCAGTACTTC. The whole variable domain, remainder taken from reference TRBV16 and TRBJ2-7, is GEEVAQTPKHLVRGEGQKAKLYCAPIKGHSYVFWYQQVLKNEFKFLISFQNENVFDETGMPKERFSAKCLPNSPCSLEIQATKLEDSAVYFCASSPDSQLTYEQYFGPGTRLTVT.

The chain is built from TRBV19 and TRBJ2-7, with TRBD1 matching over 10 bases. The germline CDR1 and CDR2 sequences are LNHDA and SQIVND (reference sequence). This CDR3 has 14 amino acids. Trimming removed 7 bases from V and 1 base from J; junction bases left unmatched: 4. In DNA, the CDR3 is TGTGCCAGTACCCCGGGACAGGGGTCCTACGAGCAGTACTTC. It specifies CASTPGQGSYEQYF.

This rearrangement joins TRBV5-6 to TRBJ1-1, with D unresolved. The germline V and J ends were trimmed by 0 bases and 8 bases, with 11 bases remaining between them. This CDR3 has 13 residues. Germline CDR1 SGHDT, CDR2 YYEEEE. The CDR3 nucleotides are TGTGCCAGCAGCTTGGGCAGGATTGGAGAAGCTTTCTTT. Amino acid sequence: CASSLGRIGEAFF.

This clone was seen a handful of times. V usage is TRBV7-2 and J usage is TRBJ1-1; D perhaps matches TRBD1 (5 bases). In germline, CDR1 is SGHTA, CDR2 FQGNSA. V lost 0 bases and J lost 10, with 12 bases in between. This CDR3 is 13 amino acids long. The CDR3: CASSLAAGNGAFF. CDR3 nucleotides: TGTGCCAGCAGCTTAGCGGCAGGGAACGGAGCTTTCTTT.

This clone was seen only a few times. The V call is TRBV7-9, the J call TRBJ2-7; 7 bases fit TRBD2. V was pared by 2 bases and J by 1 base, with 5 bases of the junction left unmatched. The CDR3 contains 15 residues. Germline V gene data show CDR1 as SEHNR and CDR2 as FQNEAQ (reference sequence). CDR3 sequence reads: CASSLSRGVSYEQYF. The CDR3 coding sequence is TGTGCCAGCAGCTTAAGCCGGGGGGTGTCCTACGAGCAGTACTTC. Based on the CDR3 plus reference TRBV7-9 and TRBJ2-7, the full variable domain is DTGVSQNPRHKITKRGQNVTFRCDPISEHNRLYWYRQTLGQGPEFLTYFQNEAQLEKSRLLSDRFSAERPKGSFSTLEIQRTEQGDSAMYLCASSLSRGVSYEQYFGPGTRLTVT.

The chain is built from TRBV7-3 and TRBJ2-1; TRBD2 matches 15 bases. The V gene's germline CDR1 is SGHTA and CDR2 FQGTGA. The CDR3 loop spans 20 amino acids. V lost 5 bases to trimming and J lost 6 bases; unmatched junction nucleotides: 17. The CDR3 reads CASSLISSGLAGGRGNEQFF. CDR3 sequence (DNA): TGTGCCAGCAGCCTCATCTCGTCCGGACTAGCGGGGGGGCGAGGCAATGAGCAGTTCTTC.

The chain is built from TRBV19 and TRBJ2-1, with 9 bases identical to TRBD2. The CDR3 is made up of 17 amino acids. Losses at the gene ends were 5 bases for V and 1 base for J; bases not matched to a gene: 9. Germline lookup yields CDR1 LNHDA and CDR2 SQIVND (reference sequence). For the CDR3, the DNA is TGTGCCAGTAGTGAAGGGGCTAGCGGGGTGTCCTACAATGAGCAGTTCTTC. Its translation is CASSEGASGVSYNEQFF.

The genes are TRBV4-3 and TRBJ1-2; TRBD1 aligns across 11 bases. The V and J ends lost 1 base and 4 bases, in that order; junction bases with no gene match: 11. This CDR3 is 18 amino acids long. Per the germline V gene, CDR1 is LGHNA and CDR2 is YSLEER. The CDR3 region is CASSQARTGGTIGYGYTF. The CDR3 DNA reads as TGCGCCAGCAGCCAAGCTAGGACAGGGGGCACAATAGGCTATGGCTACACCTTC.